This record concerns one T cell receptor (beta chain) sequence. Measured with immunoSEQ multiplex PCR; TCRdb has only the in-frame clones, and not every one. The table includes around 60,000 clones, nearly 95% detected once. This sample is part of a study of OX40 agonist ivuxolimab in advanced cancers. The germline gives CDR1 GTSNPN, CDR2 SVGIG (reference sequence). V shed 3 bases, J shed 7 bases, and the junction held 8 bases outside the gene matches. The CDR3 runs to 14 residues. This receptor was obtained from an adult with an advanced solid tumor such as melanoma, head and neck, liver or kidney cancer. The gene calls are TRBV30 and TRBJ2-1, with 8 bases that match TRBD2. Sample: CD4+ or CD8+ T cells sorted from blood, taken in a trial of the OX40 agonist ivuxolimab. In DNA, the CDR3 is TGTGCCTGGAGCCCCAGTAGCGGGAAAAATGAGCAGTTCTTC. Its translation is CAWSPSSGKNEQFF.